The present T cell receptor (beta chain) was sequenced within a study of T cells in narcolepsy. The overall study: Healthy controls were enrolled alongside patients with narcolepsy type 1 or type 2. Study results and limitations: Healthy controls reportedly lacked the autoreactive clonotypes serially found in patients' blood.

Comments on this clone: What it recognizes is unknown.

This CDR3 is 15 amino acids long. The V gene end was trimmed by 5 bases and the J gene end by 2 bases; junction bases not matched to a gene: 5. Per the germline V gene, CDR1 is SEHNR and CDR2 is FQNEAQ (reference sequence). Clones were sequenced by immunoSEQ multiplex PCR, and TCRdb holds only the in-frame ones, with some missing. The top ten clones hold about 1.1% of a sample with about 27,000 clones, about nine tenths of them seen once. The chain links TRBV7-9 to TRBJ2-2; TRBD2 matches at 7 bases. The sample comprised CD45RA- memory CD4+ T cells from PBMCs. The receptor was derived from a human donor with narcolepsy. Here the CDR3 DNA reads TGTGCCAGCAGCCGAGCGGGACTAAACACCGGGGAGCTGTTTTTT. Its translation is CASSRAGLNTGELFF.